These 18 T cell receptor beta chains originate from one sample sequenced in a study of blood T cells in healthy people across ages. Together with a sample-barcoded 5' primer, a J-beta primer mix was included in a second PCR lasting roughly 6 to 12 cycles. TCRdb called the 5' RACE reads again in MiXCR, with one record for every CDR3 protein. This sample has about 760,000 distinct CDR3 sequences, with just under 25% found just once. These same data were also listed under a study on T cells of mothers and their children.

The sample consisted of blood. The receptor source for this set is a boy aged 5-17 years in good health.

J is TRBJ2-6 and V is TRBV6-5, with D possibly matching TRBD2 (6 bases). This CDR3 has 18 residues. CDR1 MNHEY and CDR2 SVGAGI come from the germline V gene. The germline V and J ends were trimmed by 0 bases and 0 bases, with 12 bases remaining between them. CDR3 sequence (DNA): TGTGCCAGCAGTTACTCGATCGTGGGGGGCTCTGGGGCCAACGTCCTGACTTTC. Translation: CASSYSIVGGSGANVLTF.

The rearrangement uses TRBV7-9 and TRBJ2-3, with TRBD1 identical over 7 bases. From germline, CDR1 is SEHNR and CDR2 FQNEAQ (reference sequence). There are 15 residues in the CDR3. Losses at the gene ends were 5 bases for V and 0 bases for J; bases not matched to a gene: 5. The CDR3 loop reads CASSPTGYSTDTQYF. As DNA, the CDR3 is TGTGCCAGCAGCCCGACAGGGTACAGCACAGATACGCAGTATTTT.

In this sample, this clonotype turned up a few times. This chain uses TRBV15 with TRBJ2-7; the D is unclear. V lost 3 bases and J 2 bases, leaving 14 bases between the germline ends. The CDR3 extends over 15 amino acids. In germline, CDR1 is LNHNV, CDR2 YYDKDF (reference sequence). In DNA form, the CDR3 reads TGTGCCACCAGCAGTGGACCCGCCGCCGCCTACGAGCAGTACTTC. Translating gives CATSSGPAAAYEQYF. The full variable domain, with the rest looked up from reference TRBV15 and TRBJ2-7, is DAMVIQNPRYQVTQFGKPVTLSCSQTLNHNVMYWYQQKSSQAPKLLFHYYDKDFNNEADTPDNFQSRRPNTSFCFLDIRSPGLGDTAMYLCATSSGPAAAYEQYFGPGTRLTVT.

This chain links TRBV7-9 with TRBJ2-4, with 7 bases aligning to TRBD1. Germline CDR1 and CDR2: SEHNR and FQNEAQ (reference sequence). With V trimmed by 4 bases and J by 0 bases, 3 bases remained unmatched. The CDR3 is 15 residues long. The CDR3 bases are TGTGCCAGCAGCTCCACAGGGGTAGCCAAAAACATTCAGTACTTC. Its translation is CASSSTGVAKNIQYF.

The chain has TRBV11-2 and TRBJ2-2; 10 positions agree with TRBD2. J was trimmed by 4 bases and V by 1 base; bases with no gene match: 12. CDR3 length: 19 amino acids. Germline V CDR1 and CDR2: SGHAT, FQNNGV. CDR3 nucleotides: TGTGCCAGCAGCTTAGGGACTAGCGGACCCGGTTGGGGCACCGGGGAGCTGTTTTTT. This gives the protein CASSLGTSGPGWGTGELFF.

The genes are TRBV27 and TRBJ1-2; TRBD1 matches at 7 bases. Per the germline V gene, CDR1 is MNHEY and CDR2 is SMNVEV (reference sequence). The CDR3 loop spans 14 amino acids. The trim removed 5 bases at V and 4 bases at J, leaving 7 bases unmatched. This CDR3 reads CASSLTGWIYGYTF. CDR3 DNA: TGTGCCAGCAGTCTGACAGGGTGGATCTATGGCTACACCTTC.

This chain joins TRBV11-2 and TRBJ2-2, with 7 bases identical to TRBD2. This CDR3 comprises 15 residues. Germline lookup yields CDR1 SGHAT and CDR2 FQNNGV. The V segment lost 1 base and the J segment 6 bases; nucleotides outside the gene matches: 5. The CDR3 spells CASSLGKGLSGELFF. CDR3 sequence (DNA): TGTGCCAGCAGCTTAGGGAAGGGACTATCCGGGGAGCTGTTTTTT. Variable domain in full (rest from reference TRBV11-2 and TRBJ2-2): EAGVAQSPRYKIIEKRQSVAFWCNPISGHATLYWYQQILGQGPKLLIQFQNNGVVDDSQLPKDRFSAERLKGVDSTLKIQPAKLEDSAVYLCASSLGKGLSGELFFGEGSRLTVL.

The chain employs TRBV7-8 and TRBJ2-5; D assignment may be TRBD1 or TRBD2 (5 bases each). TRBJ2-1 matches the DNA end more closely, so the J call is doubtful. CDR3 length: 15 residues. The V gene's germline CDR1 is SGHVS and CDR2 FQNEAQ. The CDR3 here is CASSLAGVGVNEQFF. In nucleotides, the CDR3 is TGTGCCAGCAGCTTAGCGGGAGTAGGGGTTAATGAGCAGTTCTTC.

This clonotype has a handful of counts. The chain recombines TRBV5-1 with TRBJ2-5; 8 nucleotides align to TRBD1. With the DNA end fitting TRBJ2-1 better, the J assignment may be wrong. The CDR3 has 17 residues. From germline, CDR1 is SGHRS and CDR2 YFSETQ. CDR3 bases: TGCGCCAGCAGATATTTCCTAGGACAGGGAAACTTCCGTGAGCAGTTCTTC. The encoded protein is CASRYFLGQGNFREQFF.

The chain is built from TRBV27 and TRBJ1-2, with D possibly matching TRBD1 (5 bases). Germline V gene sequence: CDR1 MNHEY, CDR2 SMNVEV (reference sequence). Between the trimmed V and J ends, which lost 8 bases and 4 bases, there was a span of 14 bases. The CDR3 length is 13 residues. The CDR3 spells CASGPGLRYGYTF. The CDR3, as DNA: TGTGCCAGCGGACCAGGGTTGCGCTATGGCTACACCTTC.

Here the CDR3 DNA reads TGTGCCAGCAGCACCCTAACAGGGCCTGGGGCCAACGTCCTGACTTTC. It encodes CASSTLTGPGANVLTF. The rearrangement links TRBV7-9 to TRBJ2-6; D might be TRBD1 (6 bases). V gave up 5 bases and J gave up 2 bases, with 13 bases separating them. The germline V gene encodes CDR1 SEHNR and CDR2 FQNEAQ (reference sequence). The CDR3 totals 16 residues.

This clonotype was seen repeatedly, ten times or more. V gene TRBV6-1 combines with J gene TRBJ2-1; D ambiguous. Trimming removed 3 bases from V and 0 bases from J, with 12 bases in between. Germline V lookup: CDR1 MNHNS, CDR2 SASEGT. This CDR3 comprises 16 residues. The CDR3 sequence is CASSDRAAASYNEQFF. The CDR3 DNA is TGTGCCAGCAGTGATCGGGCGGCCGCCTCCTACAATGAGCAGTTCTTC.

This chain uses TRBV3-1 with TRBJ2-5, with no clear D. V was shortened by 2 bases and J by 7 bases, with 11 bases between the two germline ends. Germline assignment: CDR1 LGHDT and CDR2 YNNKEL (reference sequence). The CDR3 length is 13 residues. The CDR3 sequence is CASSQLGGGTQYF. As DNA, the CDR3 is TGTGCCAGCAGCCAACTCGGCGGTGGGACCCAGTACTTC.

Regarding this clonotype: One end of the junction is discordant with germline, which a read error may explain. The genes are TRBV29-1 and TRBJ2-3, with D perhaps matching TRBD2 (5 bases). Germline lookup yields CDR1 SQVTM and CDR2 ANQGSEA. The CDR3 is made up of 14 amino acids. The CDR3 protein is CNVERAGGADTQYF. The DNA of the CDR3 is TGCAACGTTGAGAGGGCGGGTGGCGCAGATACGCAGTATTTT.

V usage is TRBV10-3 and J usage is TRBJ1-2; the D gene is possibly TRBD1 (6 bases). The V and J ends lost 2 bases and 4 bases respectively, with 14 bases between them. CDR1 is ENHRY, CDR2 SYGVKD, per germline. This CDR3 has 15 amino acids. The CDR3 loop is CAISEGGGQSYGYTF. In DNA, the CDR3 is TGTGCCATCAGTGAGGGGGGCGGACAGTCCTATGGCTACACCTTC.

The J gene is TRBJ1-2, the V gene TRBV4-1, with 7 bases aligning to TRBD1. V dropped 7 bases and J dropped 5; count of bases not matched to a gene: 10. From germline, CDR1 is MGHRA and CDR2 YSYEKL. The CDR3 covers 14 residues. The CDR3 DNA reads as TGCGCCAGCAACCCTGATGACAGGGCTTATGGCTACACCTTC. Amino acids: CASNPDDRAYGYTF.

The rearrangement joins TRBV7-9 to TRBJ2-1; possibly TRBD1 for D (6 bases). Germline V lookup: CDR1 SEHNR, CDR2 FQNEAQ (reference sequence). V lost 4 bases and J 0 bases, leaving 16 bases between the germline ends. The CDR3 consists of 17 residues. The chain's CDR3 is CASSSRAGTTSYNEQFF. In nucleotides, the CDR3 is TGTGCCAGCAGCTCTAGGGCCGGGACAACCTCCTACAATGAGCAGTTCTTC.

V is TRBV6-6 and J is TRBJ2-1; possibly TRBD1 for D (5 bases). CDR3 length: 14 residues. Trimming took 3 bases from V and 5 from J, leaving 11 bases between them. Germline-derived CDR1 and CDR2 are MNHNY and SVGAGI (reference sequence). The CDR3 loop is CASSYHSRDNEQFF. DNA of the CDR3: TGTGCCAGCAGTTATCATTCCAGGGACAATGAGCAGTTCTTC.